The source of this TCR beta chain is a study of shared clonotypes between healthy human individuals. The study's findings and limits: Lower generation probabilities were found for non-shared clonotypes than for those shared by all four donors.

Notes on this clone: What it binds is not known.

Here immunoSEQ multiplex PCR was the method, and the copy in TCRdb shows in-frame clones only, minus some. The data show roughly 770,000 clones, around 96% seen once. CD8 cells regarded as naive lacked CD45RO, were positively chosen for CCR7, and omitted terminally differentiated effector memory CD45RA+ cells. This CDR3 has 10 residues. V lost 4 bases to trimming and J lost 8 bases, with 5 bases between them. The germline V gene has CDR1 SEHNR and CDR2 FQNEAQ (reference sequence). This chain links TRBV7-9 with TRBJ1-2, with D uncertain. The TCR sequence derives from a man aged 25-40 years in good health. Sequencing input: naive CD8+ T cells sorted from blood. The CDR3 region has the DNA TGTGCCAGCAGCTCTGTAGGCTACACCTTC. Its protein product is CASSSVGYTF.